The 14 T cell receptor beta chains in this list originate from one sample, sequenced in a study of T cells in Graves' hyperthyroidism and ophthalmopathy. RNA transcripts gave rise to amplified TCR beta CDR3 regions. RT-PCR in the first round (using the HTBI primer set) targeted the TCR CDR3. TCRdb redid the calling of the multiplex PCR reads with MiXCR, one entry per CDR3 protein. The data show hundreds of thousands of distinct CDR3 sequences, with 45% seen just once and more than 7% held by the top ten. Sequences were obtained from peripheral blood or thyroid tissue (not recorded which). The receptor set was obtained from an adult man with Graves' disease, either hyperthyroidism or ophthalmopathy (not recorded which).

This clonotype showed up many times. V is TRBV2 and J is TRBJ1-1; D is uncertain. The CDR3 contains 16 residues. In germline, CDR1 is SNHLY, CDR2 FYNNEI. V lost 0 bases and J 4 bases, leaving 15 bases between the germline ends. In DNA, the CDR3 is TGTGCCAGCAGTGAAGCTTACGGGAGGAGGGCCACTGAAGCTTTCTTT. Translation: CASSEAYGRRATEAFF.

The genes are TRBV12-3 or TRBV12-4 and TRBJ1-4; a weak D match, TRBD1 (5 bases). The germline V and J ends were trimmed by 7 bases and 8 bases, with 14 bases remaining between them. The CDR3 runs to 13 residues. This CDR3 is CASNWSGREKLFF. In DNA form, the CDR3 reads TGTGCCAGCAATTGGTCAGGGAGGGAAAAACTGTTTTTT.

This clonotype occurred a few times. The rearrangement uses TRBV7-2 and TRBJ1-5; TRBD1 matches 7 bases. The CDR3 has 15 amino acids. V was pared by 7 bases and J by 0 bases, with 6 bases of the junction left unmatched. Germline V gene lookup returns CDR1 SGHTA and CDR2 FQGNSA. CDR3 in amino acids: CASNRDRHSNQPQHF. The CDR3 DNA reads TGTGCCAGCAACCGGGACAGACATAGCAATCAGCCCCAGCATTTT.

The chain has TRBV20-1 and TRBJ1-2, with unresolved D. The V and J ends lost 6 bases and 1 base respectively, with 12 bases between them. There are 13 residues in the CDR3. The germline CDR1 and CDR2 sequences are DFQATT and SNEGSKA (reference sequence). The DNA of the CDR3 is TGCAGTGCCATGAAAGTGGATAACTATGGCTACACCTTC. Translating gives CSAMKVDNYGYTF.

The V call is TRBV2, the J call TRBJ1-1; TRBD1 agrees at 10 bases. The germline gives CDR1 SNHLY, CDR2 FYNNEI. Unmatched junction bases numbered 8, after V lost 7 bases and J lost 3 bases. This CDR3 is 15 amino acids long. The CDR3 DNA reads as TGTGCCAGCACACCATGGACAGGGGGTTACACTGAAGCTTTCTTT. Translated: CASTPWTGGYTEAFF.

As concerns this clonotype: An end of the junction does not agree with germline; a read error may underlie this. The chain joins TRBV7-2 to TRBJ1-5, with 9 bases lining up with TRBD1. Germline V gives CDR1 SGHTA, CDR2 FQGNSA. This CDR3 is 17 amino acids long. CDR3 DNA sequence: TGTGCCAGCAACTTAGCGGGGGGACAGGGTGGCAATCAGCCCCAGCATTTT. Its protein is CASNLAGGQGGNQPQHF.

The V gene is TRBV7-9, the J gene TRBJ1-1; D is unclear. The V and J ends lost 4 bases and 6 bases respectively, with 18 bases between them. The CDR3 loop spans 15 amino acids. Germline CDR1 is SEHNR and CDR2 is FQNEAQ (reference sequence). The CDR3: CASSSFYPDNAEAFF. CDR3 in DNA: TGTGCCAGCAGCTCGTTCTACCCTGATAACGCTGAAGCTTTCTTT.

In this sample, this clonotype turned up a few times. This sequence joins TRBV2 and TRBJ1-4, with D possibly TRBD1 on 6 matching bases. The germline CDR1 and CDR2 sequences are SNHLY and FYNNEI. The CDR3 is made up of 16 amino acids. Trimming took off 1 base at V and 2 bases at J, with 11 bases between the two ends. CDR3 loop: CASSEGKGGTNEKLFF. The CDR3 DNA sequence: TGTGCCAGCAGTGAAGGGAAGGGGGGTACTAATGAAAAACTGTTTTTT.

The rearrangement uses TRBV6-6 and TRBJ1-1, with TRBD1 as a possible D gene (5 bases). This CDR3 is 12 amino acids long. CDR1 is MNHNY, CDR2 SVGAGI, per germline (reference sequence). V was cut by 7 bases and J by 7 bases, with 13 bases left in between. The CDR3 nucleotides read TGTGCCAGCAATCAGGGAGGAGGTGAAGCTTTCTTT. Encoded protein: CASNQGGGEAFF.

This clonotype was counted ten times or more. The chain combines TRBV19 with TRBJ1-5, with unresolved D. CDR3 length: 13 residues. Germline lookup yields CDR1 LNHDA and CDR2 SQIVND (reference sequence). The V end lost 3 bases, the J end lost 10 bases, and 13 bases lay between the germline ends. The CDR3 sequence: CASSISVGNPQHF. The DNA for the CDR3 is TGTGCCAGTAGTATCTCGGTGGGAAATCCCCAGCATTTT.

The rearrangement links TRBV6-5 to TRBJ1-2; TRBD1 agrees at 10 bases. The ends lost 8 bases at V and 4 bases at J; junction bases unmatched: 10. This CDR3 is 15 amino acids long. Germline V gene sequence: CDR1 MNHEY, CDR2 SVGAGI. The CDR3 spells CASVNRDRGGYGYTF. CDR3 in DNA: TGTGCCAGCGTGAACCGGGACAGGGGTGGCTATGGCTACACCTTC.

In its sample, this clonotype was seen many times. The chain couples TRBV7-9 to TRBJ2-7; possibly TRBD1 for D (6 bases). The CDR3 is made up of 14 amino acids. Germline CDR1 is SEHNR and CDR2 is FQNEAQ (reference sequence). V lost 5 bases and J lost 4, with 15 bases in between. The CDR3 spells CASSAGTRSYEQYF. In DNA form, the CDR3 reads TGTGCCAGCAGCGCCGGGACACGAAGTTACGAGCAGTACTTC.

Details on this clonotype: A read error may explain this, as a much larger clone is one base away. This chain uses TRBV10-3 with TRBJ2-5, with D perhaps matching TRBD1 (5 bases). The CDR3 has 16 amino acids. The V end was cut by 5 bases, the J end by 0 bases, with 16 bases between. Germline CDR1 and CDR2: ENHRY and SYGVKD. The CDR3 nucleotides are TGTGCCATCAGTAAAGGGCGAACAGGACACCAAGAGACCCAGTACTTC. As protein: CAISKGRTGHQETQYF.

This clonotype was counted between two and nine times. This CDR3 reads CASSIVRVGQPQHF. As DNA, the CDR3 is TGTGCCAGTAGTATAGTGAGGGTTGGACAGCCCCAGCATTTT. The chain has TRBV19 and TRBJ1-5; the D is unclear. Trimming took off 1 base at V and 7 bases at J, with 11 bases between the two ends. The CDR3 consists of 14 residues. From germline, CDR1 is LNHDA and CDR2 SQIVND (reference sequence).